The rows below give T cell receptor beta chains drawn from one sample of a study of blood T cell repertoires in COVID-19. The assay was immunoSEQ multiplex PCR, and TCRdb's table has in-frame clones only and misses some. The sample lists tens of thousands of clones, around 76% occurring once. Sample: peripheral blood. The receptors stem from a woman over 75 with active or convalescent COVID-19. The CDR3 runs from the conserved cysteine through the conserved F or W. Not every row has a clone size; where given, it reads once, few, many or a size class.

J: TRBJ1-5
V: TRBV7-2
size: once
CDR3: CASSAGQTYQPQHF

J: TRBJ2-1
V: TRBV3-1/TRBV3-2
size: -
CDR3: CASSQVYRGDNEQFF

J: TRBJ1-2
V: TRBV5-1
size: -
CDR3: CASSIGGNYGYTF

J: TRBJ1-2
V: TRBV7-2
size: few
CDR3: CASSPGISYGYTF

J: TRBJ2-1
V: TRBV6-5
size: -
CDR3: CASTRSQSRGVF

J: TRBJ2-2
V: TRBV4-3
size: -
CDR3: CASSPRPAGGTGELFF

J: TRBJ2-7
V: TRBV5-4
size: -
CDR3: CASSTYRGRARHEQYF

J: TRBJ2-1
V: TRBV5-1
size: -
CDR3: CASRRQGEDNEQFF

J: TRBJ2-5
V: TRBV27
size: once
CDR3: CASSLSARGGFLQTQYF

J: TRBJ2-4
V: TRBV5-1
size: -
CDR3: CASSPVSVKNIQYF

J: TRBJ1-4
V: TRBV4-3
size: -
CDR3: CASSQDGRRFEKLFF

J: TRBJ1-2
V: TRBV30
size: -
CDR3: CAWHRDRAVSGYGYTF

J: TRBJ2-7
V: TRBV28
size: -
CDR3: CASRGVYEQYF

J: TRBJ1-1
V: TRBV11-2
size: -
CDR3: CASSLVVPAGTEAFF

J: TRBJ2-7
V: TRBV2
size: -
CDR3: CASRGLAGAYEQYF

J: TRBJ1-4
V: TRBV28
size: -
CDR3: CASSSLGEKLFF

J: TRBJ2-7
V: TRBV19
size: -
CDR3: CASSSRGTSGIGEQYF

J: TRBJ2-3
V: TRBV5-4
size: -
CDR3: CASSMAGRGGRTDTQYF

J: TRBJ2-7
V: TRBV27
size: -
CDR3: CASSLRTSGVNEQYF

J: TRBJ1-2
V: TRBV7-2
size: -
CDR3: CASSFGIGQGAGGYTF

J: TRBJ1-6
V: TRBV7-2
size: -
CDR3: CASSLEGVDSPLHF

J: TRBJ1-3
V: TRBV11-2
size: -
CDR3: CATMTGVSGNTIYF

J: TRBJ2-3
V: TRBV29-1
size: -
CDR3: CSVRGPRRSLPDTQYF

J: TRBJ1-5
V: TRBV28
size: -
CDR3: CASRGANQPQHF

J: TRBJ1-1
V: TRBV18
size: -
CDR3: CASSPGGGLGTEAFF

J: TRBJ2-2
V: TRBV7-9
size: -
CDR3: CASSDTNTGELFF

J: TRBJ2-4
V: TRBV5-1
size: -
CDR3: CASSQGGPKNIQYF

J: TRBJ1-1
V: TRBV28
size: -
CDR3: CASSRLTRGYTEAFF

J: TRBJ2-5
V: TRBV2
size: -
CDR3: CASSSQQGLTNRETQYF